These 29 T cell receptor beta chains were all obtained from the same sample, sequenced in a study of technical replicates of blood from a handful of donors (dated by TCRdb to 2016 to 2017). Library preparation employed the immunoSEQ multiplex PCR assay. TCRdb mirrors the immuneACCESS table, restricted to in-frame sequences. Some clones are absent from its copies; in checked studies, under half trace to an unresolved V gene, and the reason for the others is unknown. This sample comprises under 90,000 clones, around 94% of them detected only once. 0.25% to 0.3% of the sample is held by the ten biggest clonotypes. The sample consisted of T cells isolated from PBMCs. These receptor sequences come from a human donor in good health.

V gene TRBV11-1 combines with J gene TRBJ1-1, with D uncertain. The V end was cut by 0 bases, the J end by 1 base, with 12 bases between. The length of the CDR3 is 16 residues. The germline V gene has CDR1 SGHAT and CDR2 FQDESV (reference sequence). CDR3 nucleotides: TGTGCCAGCAGCTTAGCCTATGAGGGCCAGAACACTGAAGCTTTCTTT. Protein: CASSLAYEGQNTEAFF.

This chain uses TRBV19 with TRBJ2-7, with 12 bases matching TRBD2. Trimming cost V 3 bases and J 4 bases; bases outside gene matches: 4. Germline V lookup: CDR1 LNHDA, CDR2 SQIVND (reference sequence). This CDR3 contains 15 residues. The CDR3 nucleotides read TGTGCCAGTAGTATGACTAGCGGGAGAGAATACGAGCAGTACTTC. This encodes CASSMTSGREYEQYF. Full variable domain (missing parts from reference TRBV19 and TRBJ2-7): DGGITQSPKYLFRKEGQNVTLSCEQNLNHDAMYWYRQDPGQGLRLIYYSQIVNDFQKGDIAEGYSVSREKKESFPLTVTSAQKNPTAFYLCASSMTSGREYEQYFGPGTRLTVT.

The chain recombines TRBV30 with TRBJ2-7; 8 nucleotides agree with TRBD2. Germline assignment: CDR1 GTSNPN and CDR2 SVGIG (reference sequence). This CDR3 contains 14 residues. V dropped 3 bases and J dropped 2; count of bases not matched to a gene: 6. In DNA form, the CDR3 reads TGTGCCTGGAGAGGATGGACTAGCCCCTACGAGCAGTACTTC. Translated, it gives CAWRGWTSPYEQYF.

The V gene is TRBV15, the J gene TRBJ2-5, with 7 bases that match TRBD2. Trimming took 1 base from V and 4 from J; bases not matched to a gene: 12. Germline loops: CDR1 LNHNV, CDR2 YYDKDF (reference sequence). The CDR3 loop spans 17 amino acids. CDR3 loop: CATSRARPGGGGETQYF. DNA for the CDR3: TGTGCCACCAGCAGAGCCCGACCGGGCGGGGGAGGAGAGACCCAGTACTTC.

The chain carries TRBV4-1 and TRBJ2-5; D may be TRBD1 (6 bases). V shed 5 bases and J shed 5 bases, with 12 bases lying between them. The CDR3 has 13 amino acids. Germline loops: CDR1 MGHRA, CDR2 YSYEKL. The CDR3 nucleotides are TGCGCCAGCAGCGCCAGGGGTGAGGAGACCCAGTACTTC. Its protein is CASSARGEETQYF.

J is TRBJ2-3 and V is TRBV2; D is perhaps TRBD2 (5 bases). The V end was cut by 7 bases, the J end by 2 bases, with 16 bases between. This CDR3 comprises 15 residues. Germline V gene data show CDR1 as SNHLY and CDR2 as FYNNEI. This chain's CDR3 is CASIGLGSITDTQYF. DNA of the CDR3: TGTGCCAGCATTGGACTGGGCTCGATCACAGATACGCAGTATTTT.

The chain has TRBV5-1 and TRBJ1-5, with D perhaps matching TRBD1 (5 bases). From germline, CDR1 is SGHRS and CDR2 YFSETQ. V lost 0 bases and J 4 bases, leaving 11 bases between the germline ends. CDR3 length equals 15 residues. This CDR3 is CASSLEGLLNQPQHF. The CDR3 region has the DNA TGCGCCAGCAGCTTGGAGGGACTGTTAAATCAGCCCCAGCATTTT. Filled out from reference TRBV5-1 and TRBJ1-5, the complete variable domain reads KAGVTQTPRYLIKTRGQQVTLSCSPISGHRSVSWYQQTPGQGLQFLFEYFSETQRNKGNFPGRFSGRQFSNSRSEMNVSTLELGDSALYLCASSLEGLLNQPQHFGDGTRLSIL.

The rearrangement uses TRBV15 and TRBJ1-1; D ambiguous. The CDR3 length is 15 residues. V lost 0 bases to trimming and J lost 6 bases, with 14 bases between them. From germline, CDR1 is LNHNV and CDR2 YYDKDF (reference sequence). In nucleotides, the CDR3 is TGTGCCACCAGCAGAGATCAGGCTCTCAGTGCTGAAGCTTTCTTT. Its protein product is CATSRDQALSAEAFF.

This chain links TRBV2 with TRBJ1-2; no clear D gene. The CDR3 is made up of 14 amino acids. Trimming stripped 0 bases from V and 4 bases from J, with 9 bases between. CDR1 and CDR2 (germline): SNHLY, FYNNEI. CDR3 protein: CASSEATLSYGYTF. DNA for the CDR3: TGTGCCAGCAGTGAAGCGACATTATCCTATGGCTACACCTTC.

CDR3 coding DNA: TGCAGCGCCTTAGGACTAGGATCAGCCGGGGAGCTGTTTTTT. Protein sequence: CSALGLGSAGELFF. V gene TRBV29-1 combines with J gene TRBJ2-2; 7 nucleotides line up with TRBD2. The V and J ends lost 7 bases and 6 bases, in that order; junction bases with no gene match: 11. In germline, CDR1 is SQVTM, CDR2 ANQGSEA. This CDR3 contains 14 residues.

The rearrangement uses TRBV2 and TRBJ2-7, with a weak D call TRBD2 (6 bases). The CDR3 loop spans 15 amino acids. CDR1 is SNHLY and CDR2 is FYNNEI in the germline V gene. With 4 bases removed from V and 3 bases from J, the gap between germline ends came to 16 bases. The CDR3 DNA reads TGTGCCAGCAGTGTTCGGGAGAAACTATTCTACGAGCAGTACTTC. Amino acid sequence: CASSVREKLFYEQYF. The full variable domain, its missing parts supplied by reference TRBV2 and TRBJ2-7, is EPEVTQTPSHQVTQMGQEVILRCVPISNHLYFYWYRQILGQKVEFLVSFYNNEISEKSEIFDDQFSVERPDGSNFTLKIRSTKLEDSAMYFCASSVREKLFYEQYFGPGTRLTVT.

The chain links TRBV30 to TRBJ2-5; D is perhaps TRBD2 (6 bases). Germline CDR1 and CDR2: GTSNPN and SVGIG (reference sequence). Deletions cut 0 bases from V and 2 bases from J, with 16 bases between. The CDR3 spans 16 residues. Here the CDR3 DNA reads TGTGCCTGGAGTGTCGGGTTCGGGGGTCTACAAGAGACCCAGTACTTC. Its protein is CAWSVGFGGLQETQYF.

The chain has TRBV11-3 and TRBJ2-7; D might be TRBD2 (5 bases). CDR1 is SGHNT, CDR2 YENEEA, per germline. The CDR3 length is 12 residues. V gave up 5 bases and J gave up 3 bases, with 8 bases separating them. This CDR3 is CASSLEGYEQYF. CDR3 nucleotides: TGTGCCAGCAGCCTCGAGGGCTACGAGCAGTACTTC.

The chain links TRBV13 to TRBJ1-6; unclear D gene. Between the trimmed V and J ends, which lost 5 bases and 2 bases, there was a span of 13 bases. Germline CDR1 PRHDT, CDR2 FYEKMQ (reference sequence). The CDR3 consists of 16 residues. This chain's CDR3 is CASSPMGSPYNSPLHF. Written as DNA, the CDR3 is TGTGCCAGCAGCCCGATGGGGAGTCCCTATAATTCACCCCTCCACTTT.

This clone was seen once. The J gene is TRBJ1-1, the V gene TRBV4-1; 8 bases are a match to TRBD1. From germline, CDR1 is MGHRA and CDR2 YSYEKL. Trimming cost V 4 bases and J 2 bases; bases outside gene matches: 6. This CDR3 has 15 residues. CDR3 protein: CASSREDRGNTEAFF. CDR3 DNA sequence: TGCGCCAGCAGCCGGGAAGACAGGGGTAACACTGAAGCTTTCTTT.

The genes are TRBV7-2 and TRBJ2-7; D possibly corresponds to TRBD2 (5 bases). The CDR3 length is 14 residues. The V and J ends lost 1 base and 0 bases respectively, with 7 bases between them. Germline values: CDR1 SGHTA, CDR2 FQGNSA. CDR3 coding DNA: TGTGCCAGCAGCTTAGTGGGGAGCTCCTACGAGCAGTACTTC. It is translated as CASSLVGSSYEQYF.

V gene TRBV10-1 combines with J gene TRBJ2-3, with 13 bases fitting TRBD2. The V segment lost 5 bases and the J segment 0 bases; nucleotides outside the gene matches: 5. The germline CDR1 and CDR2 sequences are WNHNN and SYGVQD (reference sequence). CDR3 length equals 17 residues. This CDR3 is CASSLGLAGTSTDTQYF. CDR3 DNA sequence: TGCGCCAGCAGTTTGGGACTAGCGGGGACTAGCACAGATACGCAGTATTTT.

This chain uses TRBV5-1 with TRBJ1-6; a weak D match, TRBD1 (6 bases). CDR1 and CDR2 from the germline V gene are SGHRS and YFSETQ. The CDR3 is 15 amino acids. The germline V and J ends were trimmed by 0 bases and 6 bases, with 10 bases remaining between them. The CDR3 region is CASSLGGRGNSPLHF. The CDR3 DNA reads TGCGCCAGCAGCTTGGGTGGCAGGGGTAATTCACCCCTCCACTTT.

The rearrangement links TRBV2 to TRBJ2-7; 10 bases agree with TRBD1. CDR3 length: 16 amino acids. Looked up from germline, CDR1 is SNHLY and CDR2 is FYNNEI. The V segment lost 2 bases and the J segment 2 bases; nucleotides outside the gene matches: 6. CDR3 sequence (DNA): TGTGCCAGCAGTGAACCCGGGACAGGGGACACCTACGAGCAGTACTTC. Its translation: CASSEPGTGDTYEQYF.

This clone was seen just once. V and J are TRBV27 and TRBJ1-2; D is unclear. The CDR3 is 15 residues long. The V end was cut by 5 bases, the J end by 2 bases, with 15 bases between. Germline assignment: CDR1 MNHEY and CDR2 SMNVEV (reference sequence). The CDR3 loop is CASSEGGLGNYGYTF. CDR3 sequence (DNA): TGTGCCAGCAGTGAGGGAGGGCTCGGCAACTATGGCTACACCTTC.

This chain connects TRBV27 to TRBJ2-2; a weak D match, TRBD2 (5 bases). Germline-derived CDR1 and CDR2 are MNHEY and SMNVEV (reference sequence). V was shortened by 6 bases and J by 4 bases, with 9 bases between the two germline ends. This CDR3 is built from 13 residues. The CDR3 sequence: CASSEGFTGELFF. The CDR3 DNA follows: TGTGCCAGCAGCGAGGGATTCACCGGGGAGCTGTTTTTT.

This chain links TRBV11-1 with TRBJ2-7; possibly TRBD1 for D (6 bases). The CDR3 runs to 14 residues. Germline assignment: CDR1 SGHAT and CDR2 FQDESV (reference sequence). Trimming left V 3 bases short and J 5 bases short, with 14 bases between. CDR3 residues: CASSFQGLGNEQYF. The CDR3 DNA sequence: TGTGCCAGCAGCTTTCAGGGGCTAGGCAACGAGCAGTACTTC.

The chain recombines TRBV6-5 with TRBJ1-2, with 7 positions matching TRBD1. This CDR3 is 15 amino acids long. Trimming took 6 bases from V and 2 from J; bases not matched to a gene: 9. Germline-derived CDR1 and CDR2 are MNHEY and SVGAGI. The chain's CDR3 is CASRKYRGGNYGYTF. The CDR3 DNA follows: TGTGCCAGCAGAAAATACAGGGGAGGAAACTATGGCTACACCTTC.

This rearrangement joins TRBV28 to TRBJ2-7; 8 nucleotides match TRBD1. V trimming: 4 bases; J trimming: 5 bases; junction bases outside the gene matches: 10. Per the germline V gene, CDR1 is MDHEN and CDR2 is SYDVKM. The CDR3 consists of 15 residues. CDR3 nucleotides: TGTGCCAGCAGTTCCCCCCAGACAGGGGCCCACGAGCAGTACTTC. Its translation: CASSSPQTGAHEQYF.

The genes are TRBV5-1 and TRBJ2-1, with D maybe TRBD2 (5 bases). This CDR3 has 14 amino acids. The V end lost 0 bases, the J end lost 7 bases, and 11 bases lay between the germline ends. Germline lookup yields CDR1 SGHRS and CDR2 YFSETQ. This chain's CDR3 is CASSLGPTRNEQFF. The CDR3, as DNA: TGCGCCAGCAGCTTGGGTCCTACTAGGAATGAGCAGTTCTTC.

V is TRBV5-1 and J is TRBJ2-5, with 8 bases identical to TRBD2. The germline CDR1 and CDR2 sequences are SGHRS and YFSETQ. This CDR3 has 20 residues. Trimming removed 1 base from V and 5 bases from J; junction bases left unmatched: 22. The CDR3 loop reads CASSLYPLRLSGGRRETQYF. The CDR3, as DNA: TGCGCCAGCAGCTTGTACCCCCTCAGGCTGTCGGGGGGGCGCCGGGAGACCCAGTACTTC.

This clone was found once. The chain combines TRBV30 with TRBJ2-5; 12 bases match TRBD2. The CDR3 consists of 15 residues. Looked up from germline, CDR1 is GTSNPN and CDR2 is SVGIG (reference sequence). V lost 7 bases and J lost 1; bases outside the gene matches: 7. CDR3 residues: CASEPTSGGQETQYF. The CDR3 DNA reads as TGTGCCTCCGAACCGACTAGCGGGGGCCAAGAGACCCAGTACTTC.

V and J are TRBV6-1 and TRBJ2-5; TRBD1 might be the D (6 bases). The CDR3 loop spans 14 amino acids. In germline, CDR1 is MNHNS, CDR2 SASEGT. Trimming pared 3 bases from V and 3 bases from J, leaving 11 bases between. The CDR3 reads CASSEQGLEETQYF. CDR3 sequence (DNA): TGTGCCAGCAGTGAGCAGGGGTTGGAAGAGACCCAGTACTTC.

Written as DNA, the CDR3 is TGTGCCAGCAGCTTACCTACAGCAACTAATGAAAAACTGTTTTTT. Its protein product is CASSLPTATNEKLFF. V is TRBV7-9 and J is TRBJ1-4; D is uncertain. Germline V CDR1 and CDR2: SEHNR, FQNEAQ (reference sequence). This CDR3 comprises 15 residues. V was shortened by 2 bases and J by 0 bases, with 7 bases between the two germline ends.